This paragraph reports one T cell receptor beta chain. At one of its ends the junction is not consistent with the germline gene, which may arise from a read error. The data originate from a study of blood T cells in healthy people across ages. Sample-barcoded 5' priming and a J-beta primer mix drove a second PCR of roughly 6 to 12 cycles. One entry per CDR3 protein results from TCRdb running MiXCR on the 5' RACE reads. The profile shows 1.5 million or so distinct CDR3 sequences, approximately 42% of them singletons. CDR1 SGHRS and CDR2 YFSETQ come from the germline V gene. The CDR3 runs 15 residues. This sequence was found in a woman aged 18 to 35 in good health. V gene TRBV5-1 combines with J gene TRBJ2-3; D not certain. The sequencing sample was made of blood. CDR3 residues: CASDTDAYPTDAQYF. DNA for the CDR3: TGCGCCAGCGACACTGACGCCTATCCCACAGATGCGCAGTATTTT.